These 20 T cell receptor beta chains were sequenced from one sample in a study of blood T cells in healthy people across ages. For the second PCR, which ran for roughly 6 to 11 cycles, a sample-barcoded 5' primer and a J-beta primer mix were used. TCRdb recomputed calls from the 5' RACE reads with MiXCR, one row per CDR3 protein. The data show around 1,700,000 distinct CDR3 sequences, approximately 28% seen once. Material for sequencing was blood. These receptor sequences come from a woman in her 30s in good health.

The chain is built from TRBV12-3 or TRBV12-4 and TRBJ1-5; 8 nucleotides agree with TRBD1. This CDR3 comprises 15 residues. The junction had 8 bases not matched to a gene; V was cut back by 7 bases and J by 3 bases. CDR3 coding DNA: TGTGCCAGCACCAAAAGACAGGGGCTCAATCAGCCCCAGCATTTT. Its protein is CASTKRQGLNQPQHF.

This clonotype was seen at least ten times. This chain connects TRBV10-3 to TRBJ2-1; 9 bases match TRBD1. V lost 4 bases, J lost 5 bases, and 12 bases stayed unmatched. CDR1 is ENHRY, CDR2 SYGVKD, per germline. The CDR3 is 17 residues long. CDR3 sequence reads: CAISGLNRDRADNEQFF. For the CDR3, the DNA is TGTGCCATCAGTGGATTGAACCGGGACAGGGCCGACAATGAGCAGTTCTTC.

The chain has TRBV5-1 and TRBJ1-2; maybe TRBD1 (6 bases). Germline V gene data show CDR1 as SGHRS and CDR2 as YFSETQ. The CDR3 runs 15 residues. Trimming cost V 3 bases and J 0 bases, with 12 bases left between them. CDR3 sequence (DNA): TGCGCCAGCAGCTGGGGGGACACGGCTAACTATGGCTACACCTTC. Translating it yields CASSWGDTANYGYTF.

This sequence joins TRBV29-1 and TRBJ2-5; the D is unclear. The end of the DNA fits TRBJ2-1 better, so the J call may be wrong. The CDR3 sequence is 13 residues long. In germline, CDR1 is SQVTM, CDR2 ANQGSEA. The CDR3 DNA is TGCAGCGTTGAAGCGGGTAACCAAGAGACCCAGTTCTTC. Amino acid sequence: CSVEAGNQETQFF.

The table lists this clonotype with a few counts. This CDR3 reads CASSQDRSSSYNEQFF. The DNA for the CDR3 is TGTGCCAGCTCGCAGGACAGGTCCAGCTCCTACAATGAGCAGTTCTTC. The chain joins TRBV18 to TRBJ2-1; 7 bases are shared with TRBD1. The J segment lost 0 bases and the V segment lost 6 bases, leaving 8 bases of the junction unmatched. The CDR3 extends over 16 amino acids. Per germline, CDR1 KGHSH and CDR2 LQKENI. The variable domain in full, completed from reference TRBV18 and TRBJ2-1, reads NAGVMQNPRHLVRRRGQEARLRCSPMKGHSHVYWYRQLPEEGLKFMVYLQKENIIDESGMPKERFSAEFPKEGPSILRIQQVVRGDSAAYFCASSQDRSSSYNEQFFGPGTRLTVL.

The chain recombines TRBV24-1 with TRBJ2-3, with no clear D. CDR1 and CDR2 (germline): KGHDR, SFDVKD. Trimming removed 6 bases at V and 2 bases at J, with 2 bases between. The CDR3 covers 11 residues. The CDR3 DNA sequence: TGTGCCACCAGTATCACAGATACGCAGTATTTT. This sequence encodes CATSITDTQYF.

The rearrangement links TRBV7-2 to TRBJ2-1; D possibly corresponds to TRBD2 (5 bases). CDR3 length: 14 amino acids. Germline values: CDR1 SGHTA, CDR2 FQGNSA. Deletions cut 1 base from V and 6 bases from J, with 10 bases between. In DNA, the CDR3 is TGTGCCAGCAGCTTAGGACTATCTTCCAATGAGCAGTTCTTC. It yields the protein CASSLGLSSNEQFF.

This clonotype was seen a handful of times. V and J are TRBV2 and TRBJ2-5; maybe TRBD2 (5 bases). Per the germline V gene, CDR1 is SNHLY and CDR2 is FYNNEI. Trimming left V 7 bases short and J 9 bases short, with 12 bases between. The CDR3 totals 11 residues. The CDR3 DNA sequence: TGTGCCAGCACCACCTCGGAGGCCCAGTACTTC. Translation gives CASTTSEAQYF.

The chain is built from TRBV7-2 and TRBJ1-1; maybe TRBD1 (6 bases). CDR1 SGHTA and CDR2 FQGNSA come from the germline V gene. V shed 5 bases and J shed 3 bases, with 13 bases lying between them. This CDR3 is built from 14 residues. This CDR3 is CASSVDRSYTEAFF. CDR3 sequence (DNA): TGTGCCAGCAGCGTGGACAGATCTTACACTGAAGCTTTCTTT. The variable domain in full, completed from reference TRBV7-2 and TRBJ1-1, reads GAGVSQSPSNKVTEKGKDVELRCDPISGHTALYWYRQSLGQGLEFLIYFQGNSAPDKSGLPSDRFSAERTGGSVSTLTIQRTQQEDSAVYLCASSVDRSYTEAFFGQGTRLTVV.

The chain employs TRBV14 and TRBJ1-2; D not certain. Germline lookup yields CDR1 SGHDN and CDR2 FVKESK. The CDR3 has 14 amino acids. V lost 5 bases and J lost 3, with 13 bases in between. Here the CDR3 DNA reads TGTGCCAGCAGCTCTCGTTTGAGGGACTATGGCTACACCTTC. This gives the protein CASSSRLRDYGYTF.

This rearrangement joins TRBV9 to TRBJ1-6; 9 bases match TRBD1. Germline values: CDR1 SGDLS, CDR2 YYNGEE. This CDR3 has 15 residues. V shed 3 bases, J shed 6 bases, and the junction held 4 bases outside the gene matches. Here the CDR3 DNA reads TGTGCCAGCAGCGGCCGGGACAGGGCTAATTCACCCCTCCACTTT. Protein product: CASSGRDRANSPLHF.

This clonotype was recorded many times. Written as DNA, the CDR3 is TGTGCCAGCACCTTCGGACAGGGATCCTACAATGAGCAGTTCTTC. It specifies CASTFGQGSYNEQFF. This chain uses TRBV12-3 or TRBV12-4 with TRBJ2-1; 8 bases match TRBD1. The CDR3 runs to 15 residues. V dropped 7 bases and J dropped 1; count of bases not matched to a gene: 6.

Only a few counts were recorded for this clonotype. A much larger clonotype is one base distant, so this may be a read error. The chain couples TRBV5-1 to TRBJ1-2, with 10 bases identical to TRBD1. The CDR3 is made up of 13 amino acids. Germline CDR1 is SGHRS and CDR2 is YFSETQ. DNA of the CDR3: TGCACCAGCAGCAAGACAGGGGGCAATGGCTACACCTTC. Translated: CTSSKTGGNGYTF.

The chain carries TRBV2 and TRBJ1-1, with a possible D match to TRBD1 (5 bases). Trimming shortened V by 4 bases and J by 11 bases, and 17 bases separated the two germline ends. Per the germline V gene, CDR1 is SNHLY and CDR2 is FYNNEI. This CDR3 has 13 amino acids. The CDR3 here is CASSGDGLPGAFF. The CDR3, as DNA: TGTGCCAGCAGTGGGGACGGGCTCCCCGGGGCTTTCTTT.

CDR3 sequence: CASNPSEPVRNTEAFF. CDR3 coding DNA: TGTGCCAGCAACCCCAGTGAGCCGGTTCGGAACACTGAAGCTTTCTTT. The V gene is TRBV5-6, the J gene TRBJ1-1; D unresolved. Trimming stripped 6 bases from V and 1 base from J, with 19 bases between. In germline, CDR1 is SGHDT, CDR2 YYEEEE. The CDR3 has 16 amino acids.

The chain employs TRBV6-6 and TRBJ1-5; no firm D call. The V end was cut by 8 bases, the J end by 9 bases, with 17 bases between. This CDR3 region has 13 residues. Germline V gene lookup returns CDR1 MNHNY and CDR2 SVGAGI (reference sequence). CDR3 in DNA: TGTGCCAGCCAGGAACAGATTATTGCGCCCCAGCATTTT. As protein: CASQEQIIAPQHF.

This clonotype was detected a few times. V is TRBV20-1 and J is TRBJ2-7, with D hard to call. This CDR3 is built from 13 residues. Looked up from germline, CDR1 is DFQATT and CDR2 is SNEGSKA (reference sequence). V dropped 1 base and J dropped 6 bases, with 13 bases sitting between them. The CDR3 bases are TGCAGTGCTAGAGTGCGTTCGTTGGGCGAGCAGTACTTC. Translation gives CSARVRSLGEQYF.

There are a few counts of this clonotype. This chain uses TRBV12-3 or TRBV12-4 with TRBJ1-4, with D tentatively TRBD1 (6 bases). This CDR3 is 17 amino acids long. The V and J ends lost 1 base and 0 bases respectively, with 12 bases between them. The DNA for the CDR3 is TGTGCCAGCAGTTTAGGGGGGGCAGTCGCAACTAATGAAAAACTGTTTTTT. It translates to CASSLGGAVATNEKLFF.

The chain carries TRBV6-1 and TRBJ2-5; D may match TRBD1 or TRBD2 (5 bases each). Per germline, CDR1 MNHNS and CDR2 SASEGT. Trimming pared 5 bases from V and 5 bases from J, leaving 18 bases between. The CDR3 length is 15 residues. The CDR3: CASSPNRPGPETQYF. CDR3 in DNA: TGTGCCAGCAGTCCAAACCGTCCGGGACCGGAGACCCAGTACTTC.

This clonotype has a handful of counts. The junction departs from germline at one end; a sequencing error may be responsible. The gene calls are TRBV10-1 and TRBJ2-3; D not resolved. Germline V lookup: CDR1 WNHNN, CDR2 SYGVQD (reference sequence). The CDR3 sequence is 14 residues long. The CDR3, as DNA: TGCGCCAGCAGGGAGTCACCGCCGCCAGATACGCAGTATTTT. It yields the protein CASRESPPPDTQYF.